The rows below give T cell receptor beta chains drawn from one sample of a study of OX40 agonist ivuxolimab in advanced cancers. This table comes from immunoSEQ multiplex PCR, and its TCRdb copy is limited to in-frame clones, with some not included. Of 65,000 to 85,000 clones in the sample, about 87% were seen once. The sample was CD4+ or CD8+ T cells sorted from blood, taken in a trial of the OX40 agonist ivuxolimab. The receptors stem from an adult with an advanced solid tumor such as melanoma, head and neck, liver or kidney cancer. Both conserved end residues are part of each CDR3. Each record gives: V gene, J gene, CDR3 protein.

TRBV5-4	TRBJ1-2	CASSLAAAGYTF
TRBV6-1	TRBJ2-2	CASSVGRRETGELFF
TRBV10-3	TRBJ1-6	CAISESPRGLYSPLHF
TRBV10-1	TRBJ1-2	CASSDRLGYGYTF
TRBV5-6	TRBJ1-4	CASSLSYDEKLFF
TRBV28	TRBJ1-5	CASSFEGHKPQHF
TRBV19	TRBJ1-2	CASSTTGQASPIYGYTF
TRBV11-2	TRBJ1-1	CASSPGGGPSTEAFF
TRBV10-3	TRBJ1-1	CAITPRGLGRVEAFF
TRBV27	TRBJ2-1	CASSSPQVLNEQFF
TRBV5-1	TRBJ2-5	CASSLVGTSSQETQYF
TRBV7-3	TRBJ2-1	CASSSPGAYGEQFF
TRBV6-5	TRBJ1-6	CASSYSTGGNSPLHF
TRBV28	TRBJ1-2	CASSFSQGAQNYGYTF
TRBV28	TRBJ2-5	CASSRTGQETQYF
TRBV5-6	TRBJ1-1	CASSPKVLVRNTEAFF
TRBV7-2	TRBJ1-3	CASSLVLPSSGNTIYF
TRBV2	TRBJ2-2	CASRNRGAANTGELFF
TRBV5-1	TRBJ1-1	CASTLRDGANTEAFF
TRBV4-3	TRBJ1-2	CASKLSRTANYGYTF
TRBV7-9	TRBJ1-1	CASSSMDGDTEAFF
TRBV5-1	TRBJ1-5	CASSSGEWNQPQHF
TRBV11-2	TRBJ1-1	CASSLNARGAFF
TRBV7-9	TRBJ1-1	CASSLGQPNTEAFF
TRBV4-1	TRBJ2-3	CASSRPAGGRNTDTQYF
TRBV5-4	TRBJ2-5	CASSFDRVGQETQYF
TRBV7-2	TRBJ1-2	CASSPGPPGLGGYTF
TRBV15	TRBJ2-2	CATSRELVVGNTGELFF
TRBV27	TRBJ1-6	CASSFRAPRAYNSPLHF
TRBV18	TRBJ1-2	CASSQENYGYTF
TRBV19	TRBJ1-2	CASTPGLFRDGYTF
TRBV2	TRBJ2-2	CASTAGGLRAGELFF
TRBV11-2	TRBJ2-3	CASSSLIVGGGTDTQYF
TRBV7-9	TRBJ1-1	CASSLKGAQTEAFF
TRBV2	TRBJ2-6	CASRLSSGANVLTF
TRBV9	TRBJ1-1	CASSEPGTVNTEAFF
TRBV5-6	TRBJ1-3	CASSLIADRFSGNTIYF
TRBV4-1	TRBJ1-5	CASSQEGRGRYHGAQHF
TRBV28	TRBJ1-1	CASLPGNRETEAFF
TRBV5-4	TRBJ2-3	CASSDPSGADTQYF
TRBV11-2	TRBJ2-3	CASSPTLFFGPKSTDTQYF
TRBV7-2	TRBJ1-1	CASSRDRNTEAFF